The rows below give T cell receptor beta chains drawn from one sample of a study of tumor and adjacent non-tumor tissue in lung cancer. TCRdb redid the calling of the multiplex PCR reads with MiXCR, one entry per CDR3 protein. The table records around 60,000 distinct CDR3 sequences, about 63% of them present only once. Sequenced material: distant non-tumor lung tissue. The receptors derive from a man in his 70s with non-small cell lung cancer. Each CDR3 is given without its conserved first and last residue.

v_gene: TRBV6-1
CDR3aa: ASSEPPVRIYEQY

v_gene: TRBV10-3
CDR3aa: AITLGVMGTEAF

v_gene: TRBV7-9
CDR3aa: ASSQGLAGAQQY

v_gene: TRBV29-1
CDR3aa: SVEVGGIGQPQH

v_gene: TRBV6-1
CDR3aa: ASTYSGSSTDTQY

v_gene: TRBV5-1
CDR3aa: ASSLDRSRPGNTIY

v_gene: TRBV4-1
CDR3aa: ASSQDGLYQSRH

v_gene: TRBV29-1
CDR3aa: SGGQTSAGERF

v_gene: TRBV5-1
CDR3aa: TSSSTSGTSVYEQY

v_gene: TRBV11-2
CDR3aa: ASSFGGGEQY

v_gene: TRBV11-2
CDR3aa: ASSVASGSYEQY

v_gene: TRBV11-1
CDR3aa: ASLARLADSYEQY

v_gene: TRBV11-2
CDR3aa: VSSLDAGNQPQY

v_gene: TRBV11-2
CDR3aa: ASSRRQGQVHTGELF

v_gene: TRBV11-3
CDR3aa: ASSCSRINMNTEAF

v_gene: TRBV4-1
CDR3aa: ASSQGIGTGSYEQY

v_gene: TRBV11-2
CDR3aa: ASSPQVPGNTIY

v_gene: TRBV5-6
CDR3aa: ASSLGSGAVRAAEAF

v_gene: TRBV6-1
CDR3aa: ATSKSDSNQPQH

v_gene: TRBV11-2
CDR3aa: ASSLDNGGRYELY

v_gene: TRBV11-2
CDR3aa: ANSSGLTTDTQY

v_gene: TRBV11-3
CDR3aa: ASSPPGQGSSEQF

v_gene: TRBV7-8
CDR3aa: ASTTFRVADYGYT

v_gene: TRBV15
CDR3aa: VTIRGQGTIDTEAF

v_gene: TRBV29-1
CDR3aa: SVFGQVNYNEQF

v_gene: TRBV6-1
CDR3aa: ASSPGIQRPQH

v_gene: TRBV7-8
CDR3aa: VSSLGAEGTHEQY

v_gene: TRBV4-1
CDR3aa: ASSQGNSGVDEQS

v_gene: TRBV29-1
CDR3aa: SGAQANYGYT

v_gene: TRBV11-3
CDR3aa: ASSLKGLGFQETQY

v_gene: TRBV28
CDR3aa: ASSLHGVGGFSGANVLT

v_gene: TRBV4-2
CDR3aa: ASSQRQETQY

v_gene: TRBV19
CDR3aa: ASNSGTSYTGELY

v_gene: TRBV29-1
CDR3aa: SVVLLNTETF

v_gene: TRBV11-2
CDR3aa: AYSSGGGTNTGELF

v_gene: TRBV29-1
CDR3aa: SATREVGAADEQY

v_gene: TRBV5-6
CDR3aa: ATSFNGYGYT

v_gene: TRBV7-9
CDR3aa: ASSWRSSGAKVLT

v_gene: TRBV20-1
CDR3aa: SVPDYDTGELF